This T cell receptor beta chain was sequenced in a study of OX40 agonist ivuxolimab in advanced cancers. For the wider study: Ivuxolimab was an agonistic, fully human IgG2 monoclonal antibody directed against OX40 (CD134), a costimulatory receptor. Intravenous ivuxolimab was administered to patients every 2 weeks at six dose levels: 0.01, 0.1, 0.3, 1.5, 3 and 10 mg/kg. Among the approximately 54 dose-escalation patients, around 19 had hepatocellular carcinoma, approximately 15 melanoma, 9 renal cell carcinoma and 9 head and neck cancer. In the dose-escalation cohort, roughly 80% of patients were male, and the mean age was approximately 60 years, with a range of about 20 to 79. Patients were allowed to have had prior anti-PD-1, anti-PD-L1 or anti-CTLA-4 therapy, and around two fifths of the dose-escalation patients had been treated with checkpoint inhibitors. Partial responses occurred in three dose-escalation patients, of whom one had hepatocellular carcinoma and two had cutaneous melanoma. Peripheral TCRbeta sequencing was intended to test whether TCR sequence diversity was altered and clonal T-cell expansion was caused by ivuxolimab. The paper describes the monotherapy dose-escalation part (N of about 57 patients) of the phase I trial of ivuxolimab. Here is what the overall study found, with its caveats: The antigen specificity of the clonally expanded peripheral T cells was not determined. At doses of 0.1 to 3.0 mg/kg, clonal expansion of both CD4+ and CD8+ blood T cells was observed from baseline to week 6. After ivuxolimab, more expanded clones were found on average in CD8+ T cells than in CD4+ T cells. In the 0.1-3.0 mg/kg groups, partial responders had among the lowest normalized peripheral clonal expansion, particularly in CD8+ T cells. Low levels of normalized T-cell clonal expansion were also seen in some nonresponding patients.

V drops 4 bases and J drops 5 bases, leaving 9 bases in between. CDR1 and CDR2 (SGHNT, YYREEE) derive from the germline V gene (reference sequence). Including the terminal cysteine and phenylalanine, the CDR3 comprises 13 residues. Here the CDR3 DNA is all that survives: 39 bases in frame from base 1. As regards this clone: Its antigen remains undetermined. No much larger clonotype is one base removed from it; base qualities were not supplied.

Genomic DNA was extracted from sorted cells for sequencing of the TCRbeta CDR3 region. TCRbeta CDR3 regions were sequenced using the immunoSEQ Assay. TCRdb stores this immuneACCESS table with in-frame sequences only. Part of the clones is absent; in the studies checked, under half of the shortfall reflects unresolved V genes, and no reason is known for the rest. This sample holds 55,000 to 75,000 clones; about 90% were observed only once. The ten top clones hold around 25% of the sample. Patients with a history of autoimmune disease or receiving systemic immunosuppression were excluded from the trial. Peripheral blood for TCR sequencing was collected from all dose cohorts at baseline, on cycle 4 day 1, and on cycle 7 day 1. The samples were drawn from a first-in-human, open-label, multicenter phase I dose-escalation trial of ivuxolimab. Adults with locally advanced or metastatic melanoma, renal cell, hepatocellular, or head and neck squamous cell carcinoma were enrolled in the trial. CD4+ and CD8+ T cells were sorted separately from peripheral blood before TCR sequencing.

The sequenced sample was CD4+ or CD8+ T cells sorted from blood, obtained in a trial of the OX40 agonist ivuxolimab. The receptor was derived from an adult with an advanced solid tumor such as melanoma, head and neck, liver or kidney cancer. The chain is encoded by TRBV5-4 joined to TRBJ1-4; the D gene is perhaps TRBD1, from 5 matching bases. The CDR3 reads as follows: CASSDRPNEKLFF. At the DNA level, the sequence is TGTGCCAGCAGCGACAGACCGAATGAAAAACTGTTTTTT.